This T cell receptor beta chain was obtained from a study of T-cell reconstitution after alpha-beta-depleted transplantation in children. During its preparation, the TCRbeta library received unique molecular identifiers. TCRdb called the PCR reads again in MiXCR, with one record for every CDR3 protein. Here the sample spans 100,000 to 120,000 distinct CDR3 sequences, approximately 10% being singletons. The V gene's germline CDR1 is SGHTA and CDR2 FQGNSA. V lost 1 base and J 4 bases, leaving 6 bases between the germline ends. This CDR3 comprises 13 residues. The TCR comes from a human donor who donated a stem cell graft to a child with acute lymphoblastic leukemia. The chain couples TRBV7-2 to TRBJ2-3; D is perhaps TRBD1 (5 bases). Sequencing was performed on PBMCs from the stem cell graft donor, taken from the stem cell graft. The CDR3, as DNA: TGTGCCAGCAGCTTAGGACAGCCAGATACGCAGTATTTT. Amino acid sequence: CASSLGQPDTQYF.